This T cell receptor (beta chain) emerged from a study of T cell responses to AZD1222 COVID-19 vaccine. TCRdb keeps only in-frame clones here, not all; method: immunoSEQ multiplex PCR. The top ten hold about 9.3% of the sample, which has more than 95,000 clones, around 89% seen once. The CDR3 is made up of 13 amino acids. V trimming: 4 bases; J trimming: 5 bases; junction bases outside the gene matches: 5. Germline loops: CDR1 SGHRS, CDR2 YFSETQ. As for this clone: The antigen remains unidentified.

Whole-study results and caveats: Just 5 to 7 people given AZD1222 tested seropositive at baseline.

V is TRBV5-1 and J is TRBJ2-5; 7 bases map to TRBD1. The origin of this receptor is an adult in good health. The sequencing here drew on peripheral blood, taken on day 0 of AZD1222 vaccination. The CDR3 sequence is CASSPDRVETQYF. The CDR3, as DNA: TGCGCCAGCAGCCCCGACAGGGTTGAGACCCAGTACTTC.